The subject of this entry is one T cell receptor beta chain. Data came from immunoSEQ multiplex PCR; TCRdb stores just in-frame clones and leaves some out. The sample contains about 8,700 clones, roughly nine tenths of which appear only once. This entry belongs to a study of T cell clonotyping in hematopoietic cell transplantation. Trimming cost V 4 bases and J 5 bases, with 12 bases left between them. CDR1 and CDR2 (germline): LNHDA, SQIVND (reference sequence). The CDR3 is 14 residues long. This specimen consisted of PBMCs, obtained 180 days after allogeneic stem cell transplant. V usage is TRBV19 and J usage is TRBJ1-5; maybe TRBD1 (6 bases). This receptor was obtained from a human patient who had an allogeneic stem cell transplant, so the T cells may come from the graft donor. The donor label of this sample is uncertain. Some clones in this sample may be carry-over from other donors' samples. The CDR3 DNA reads as TGTGCCAGTAGTACAGGGGAGTTTCATCAGCCCCAGCATTTT. Amino acids: CASSTGEFHQPQHF.